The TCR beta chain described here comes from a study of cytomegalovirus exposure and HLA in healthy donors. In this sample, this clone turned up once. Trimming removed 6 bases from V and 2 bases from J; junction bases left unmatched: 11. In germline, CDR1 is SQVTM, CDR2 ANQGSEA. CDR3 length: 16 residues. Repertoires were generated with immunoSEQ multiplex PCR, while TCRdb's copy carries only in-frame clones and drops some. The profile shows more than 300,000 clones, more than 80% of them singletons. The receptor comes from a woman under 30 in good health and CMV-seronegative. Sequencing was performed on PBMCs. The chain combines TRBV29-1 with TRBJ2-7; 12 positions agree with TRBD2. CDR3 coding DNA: TGCAGCGTGGGGGAGGCCCTAGCGGGGGGGCCCTACGAGCAGTACTTC. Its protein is CSVGEALAGGPYEQYF.